Sequencing of this T cell receptor beta chain was carried out in a study of T-cell memory formation after mild COVID-19 (dated by TCRdb to the early 2020s). Looking at the study overall: TCR sequence clusters from the two donors were largely donor specific. In two donors, T-cell clones that expanded and contracted after mild COVID-19 were tracked by sequencing TCRalpha and TCRbeta repertoires over time. Two young, previously healthy adult volunteers, one female and one male, were included in the cohort.

Ficoll-Paque density gradient centrifugation was the method used to isolate PBMCs. TCRdb shows the sequencer as Illumina NovaSeq 6000. Using 5'RACE with constant-segment primers, TCRalpha and TCRbeta cDNA libraries were constructed, with sample barcodes and unique molecular identifiers added in the process. RNA was extracted from every sample with Trizol reagent. The libraries were amplified in two PCR steps, and the second step added a second sample barcode and Illumina TruSeq adapters. Libraries were sequenced on an Illumina NovaSeq with 2 x 150 bp paired-end reads. The authors' pipeline ran thus. Reads were demultiplexed and collapsed into UMI-guided consensus sequences with migec v1.2.7. With mixcr v2.1.11, UMI consensuses were aligned to TRA and TRB V and J templates and assembled into clonotypes. Clonotypes were classified as expanded or contracted when called significant by both edgeR and NoisET, with noise models trained on biological replicates. For edgeR calls, the thresholds were a false discovery rate-adjusted p below 0.01 and a log2 fold-change of 1. PCA with hierarchical clustering of max-normalized trajectories of the 1000 most abundant clonotypes was used as exploratory dynamics analysis. Each responding clone was given a CD4 or CD8 phenotype based on the CD4+ and CD8+ repertoires, which had been sequenced separately. The raw public data were reprocessed by TCRdb itself: fastp quality trimming at Q25, MiXCR clonotype calling, in-frame beta chains only. Identical CDR3 protein sequences are pooled into one entry, listed with their most common genes and DNA. These V and J calls rely on TCRdb rather than the paper's analysis. Within this sample are around 150,000 distinct CDR3 sequences, with about 28% of them counted one time only. The ten biggest clones cover approximately 12% of the sample.

A few counts support this clonotype. Its cognate antigen has yet to be identified. Base qualities are not recorded, but no much larger clone differs from it by a single base. Overall results and qualifications from the work: Some responding clones were found in pre-infection memory, which suggests that pre-existing cross-reactive memory T cells took part in the SARS-CoV-2 response. SARS-CoV-2 specificity was not confirmed for the second-wave clones peaking on day 37. Contracting CD4+ clones were located mainly in the CM and EM memory subsets, whereas CD8+ clones were found to be enriched in EMRA. Clones that contracted from day 15 to 85 showed balanced CD4/CD8 phenotypes, whereas a second wave of clones that expanded from day 15 to 37 leaned towards CD4+. Only a couple of mild cases were covered by the study, and larger cohorts that include severe cases with pre-infection samples were considered necessary.

The germline V gene supplies CDR1 MNHEY and CDR2 SVGEGT. From its cysteine to its phenylalanine, the CDR3 spans 14 amino acids. Only CDR3 DNA is held: 42 bases, read in frame from base 1. V was cut back by 5 bases and J by 3 bases, leaving a gap of 14 bases between them. The V and J genes are TRBV6-2 or TRBV6-3 and TRBJ2-7; the best D guess is TRBD1, with 6 bases matching. The sample comprised PBMCs or a T cell subset sorted from them (not recorded which). This TCR came from an adult woman who had mild COVID-19 (a few samples of this study predate the infection). The sample titles of this study are shuffled in the database, so cell type and time point are left out; the donor was told from shared clones. The nucleotides are TGTGCCAGCAGTGCTACAGGGTTGGGCTACGAGCAGTACTTC. Its translation is CASSATGLGYEQYF.